The sample holds a few counts of the clone carrying this TCR beta chain. This CDR3 is built from 16 residues. Per the germline V gene, CDR1 is MNHNY and CDR2 is SVGAGI (reference sequence). Germline trimming cut 2 bases from V and 7 bases from J; bases unmatched to any gene: 6. Through a sample-barcoded 5' primer and a J-beta primer mix, a second PCR was run for 7 to 11 cycles. TCRdb used MiXCR to reprocess the 5' RACE reads, holding one entry per CDR3 protein. The sample includes hundreds of thousands of distinct CDR3 sequences, more than 25% of them seen just once. These data originate in a study of blood T cells in healthy people across ages.

The chain uses TRBV6-6 and TRBJ1-6, with TRBD1 matching over 9 bases. The sequenced sample was blood. The TCR sequence derives from a woman older than 75 in good health. The CDR3: CASSYRTGVPNSPLHF. For the CDR3, the DNA is TGTGCCAGCAGTTACAGGACAGGGGTTCCCAATTCACCCCTCCACTTT.